This entry lists 29 T cell receptor beta chains sequenced from one sample in a study of blood T cell repertoires in COVID-19. Using immunoSEQ multiplex PCR, the repertoire was profiled, and TCRdb retains in-frame clones only, with some absent. The table includes around 310,000 clones, about 90% detected once. The sample taken for sequencing was peripheral blood. Every receptor here comes from a woman aged 40-49 years with COVID-19, enrolled during active disease.

The chain combines TRBV30 with TRBJ2-7; 10 nucleotides align to TRBD1. Germline assignment: CDR1 GTSNPN and CDR2 SVGIG (reference sequence). The V gene end was trimmed by 3 bases and the J gene end by 2 bases; junction bases not matched to a gene: 7. The CDR3 loop spans 15 amino acids. The CDR3 sequence: CAWRDRGNSPYEQYF. In DNA form, the CDR3 reads TGTGCCTGGAGGGACAGGGGGAACTCTCCCTACGAGCAGTACTTC.

J is TRBJ2-3 and V is TRBV7-9, with 11 bases fitting TRBD2. Trimming took 1 base from V and 5 from J; bases not matched to a gene: 14. The CDR3 sequence is 19 residues long. The germline V gene has CDR1 SEHNR and CDR2 FQNEAQ (reference sequence). The CDR3 nucleotides are TGTGCCAGCAGCTTAGGCTTTCCCTCTAGCGGGGGGCACAGAGATACGCAGTATTTT. It codes for CASSLGFPSSGGHRDTQYF.

This chain connects TRBV6-2 or TRBV6-3 to TRBJ2-1; D perhaps matches TRBD2 (6 bases). V lost 5 bases to trimming and J lost 0 bases, with 17 bases between them. The V gene's germline CDR1 is MNHEY and CDR2 SVGEGT. The CDR3 runs 17 residues. The CDR3 coding sequence is TGTGCCAGCAGTCGCCTCGGGAGTCCTATCTCCTACAATGAGCAGTTCTTC. Protein product: CASSRLGSPISYNEQFF.

The chain joins TRBV12-5 to TRBJ1-2; D might be TRBD1 (5 bases). In germline, CDR1 is LGHNT, CDR2 FRNRAP. Trimming cost V 7 bases and J 4 bases, with 13 bases left between them. CDR3 size: 13 residues. The CDR3 sequence is CASASTGFYGYTF. DNA of the CDR3: TGTGCTAGTGCTTCTACAGGATTCTATGGCTACACCTTC.

The J gene is TRBJ2-3, the V gene TRBV9; D is unresolved. This CDR3 contains 16 residues. Germline V lookup: CDR1 SGDLS, CDR2 YYNGEE. The ends were cut back, 2 bases at V and 2 bases at J, with 15 bases in the middle. CDR3 amino acids: CASSVIPGLSTDTQYF. The CDR3 DNA is TGTGCCAGCAGCGTCATCCCTGGGCTCTCCACAGATACGCAGTATTTT.

The CDR3 DNA reads as TGTGCCAGCAGCCCCGACTATACGGAAAAACTGTTTTTT. It codes for CASSPDYTEKLFF. The rearrangement uses TRBV7-2 and TRBJ1-4, with D uncertain. CDR3 length: 13 amino acids. The germline V gene has CDR1 SGHTA and CDR2 FQGNSA. V lost 5 bases, J lost 8 bases, and 12 bases lay in between. The full variable domain, rest sourced from reference TRBV7-2 and TRBJ1-4, is GAGVSQSPSNKVTEKGKDVELRCDPISGHTALYWYRQSLGQGLEFLIYFQGNSAPDKSGLPSDRFSAERTGGSVSTLTIQRTQQEDSAVYLCASSPDYTEKLFFGSGTQLSVL.

This chain links TRBV28 with TRBJ1-1, with 8 bases identical to TRBD1. V shed 7 bases and J 5 bases; nucleotides not matched to a gene: 12. The CDR3 spans 15 residues. Germline V gene data show CDR1 as MDHEN and CDR2 as SYDVKM. DNA for the CDR3: TGTGCCAGCACCGATAGGCAGGGGGCTTATACTGAAGCTTTCTTT. It specifies CASTDRQGAYTEAFF.

This chain links TRBV7-6 with TRBJ1-2; 11 bases line up with TRBD1. Germline-derived CDR1 and CDR2 are SGHVS and FNYEAQ. This CDR3 has 16 residues. V was clipped by 3 bases and J by 7 bases; unmatched bases: 10. This CDR3 is CASSLPGTGGSAGYTF. CDR3 nucleotide sequence: TGTGCCAGCAGCTTGCCCGGGACAGGGGGATCGGCTGGCTACACCTTC.

V and J are TRBV18 and TRBJ1-1; 8 bases agree with TRBD1. Looked up from germline, CDR1 is KGHSH and CDR2 is LQKENI. Trimming at V came to 0 bases and at J to 5 bases, leaving 5 bases not matched to a gene. The CDR3 runs 15 residues. In DNA form, the CDR3 reads TGTGCCAGCTCACCACCATCGACAGGGGATACTGAAGCTTTCTTT. Protein: CASSPPSTGDTEAFF.

The rearrangement joins TRBV19 to TRBJ1-2; 7 nucleotides line up with TRBD1. Germline CDR1 reads LNHDA; CDR2 reads SQIVND (reference sequence). V shed 5 bases and J 3 bases; nucleotides not matched to a gene: 6. The CDR3 has 14 residues. The CDR3 nucleotides read TGTGCCAGTAGTCCTTATGACAGGGACTATGGCTACACCTTC. This codes for CASSPYDRDYGYTF.

The chain uses TRBV11-2 and TRBJ2-1; D remains ambiguous. CDR1 SGHAT and CDR2 FQNNGV come from the germline V gene. V was cut by 2 bases and J by 8 bases, with 7 bases left in between. There are 12 residues in the CDR3. The CDR3 nucleotides are TGTGCCAGCAGCTTACTGTCGGATGAGCAGTTCTTC. This encodes CASSLLSDEQFF.

This chain links TRBV19 with TRBJ2-7; a possible D gene is TRBD2 (5 bases). This CDR3 is built from 13 residues. Germline V gives CDR1 LNHDA, CDR2 SQIVND (reference sequence). V gave up 6 bases and J gave up 2 bases, with 11 bases separating them. The CDR3 DNA reads as TGTGCCAGTAGCCCGTTCGGGGCCTACGAGCAGTACTTC. It yields the protein CASSPFGAYEQYF.

The chain has TRBV19 and TRBJ1-4, with D perhaps matching TRBD1 (5 bases). The germline V and J ends were trimmed by 3 bases and 6 bases, with 8 bases remaining between them. The germline CDR1 and CDR2 sequences are LNHDA and SQIVND (reference sequence). The CDR3 is 13 residues long. For the CDR3, the DNA is TGTGCCAGTAGTATCGACAGCTATGAAAAACTGTTTTTT. It yields the protein CASSIDSYEKLFF.

The chain has TRBV4-3 and TRBJ1-2; no definite D call. Germline V gene lookup returns CDR1 LGHNA and CDR2 YSLEER. V lost 0 bases to trimming and J lost 0 bases, with 11 bases between them. The CDR3 covers 16 residues. DNA for the CDR3: TGCGCCAGCAGCCAAGACGCCTTCCGGGCTAACTATGGCTACACCTTC. Protein: CASSQDAFRANYGYTF.

This clone turned up a few times. V is TRBV10-3 and J is TRBJ1-5; unclear D gene. Germline V gene sequence: CDR1 ENHRY, CDR2 SYGVKD. V was shortened by 6 bases and J by 7 bases, with 13 bases between the two germline ends. The CDR3 is 13 residues long. The chain's CDR3 is CAIRDAGGQPQHF. The CDR3 coding sequence is TGTGCCATCAGGGACGCCGGCGGGCAGCCCCAGCATTTT.

The gene calls are TRBV7-2 and TRBJ2-1; D is perhaps TRBD1 (6 bases). V lost 5 bases and J lost 5, with 19 bases in between. From germline, CDR1 is SGHTA and CDR2 FQGNSA. The CDR3 has 16 residues. The CDR3 loop reads CASSPQSGTRNNEQFF. The CDR3 DNA reads as TGTGCCAGCAGCCCCCAATCCGGGACAAGAAACAATGAGCAGTTCTTC.

The chain couples TRBV7-6 to TRBJ2-3; 8 positions match TRBD2. V lost 5 bases, J lost 3 bases, and 10 bases stayed unmatched. This CDR3 is built from 16 residues. Germline lookup yields CDR1 SGHVS and CDR2 FNYEAQ. The CDR3 sequence is CASSRRPGLETDTQYF. The CDR3 DNA sequence: TGTGCCAGCAGCCGCCGACCGGGACTAGAGACAGATACGCAGTATTTT.

The genes are TRBV27 and TRBJ1-2, with 10 bases that match TRBD1. Looked up from germline, CDR1 is MNHEY and CDR2 is SMNVEV (reference sequence). The V segment lost 6 bases and the J segment 5 bases; nucleotides outside the gene matches: 12. This CDR3 spans 16 amino acids. The CDR3 region is CASRLTGQGFVYGYTF. CDR3 sequence (DNA): TGTGCCAGCAGGTTGACGGGACAGGGGTTTGTTTATGGCTACACCTTC.

V gene TRBV3-1 (or the pseudogene TRBV3-2) combines with J gene TRBJ2-1; D is possibly TRBD2 (5 bases). Per the germline V gene, CDR1 is LGHDT and CDR2 is YNNKEL (reference sequence). The CDR3 totals 15 residues. V was trimmed by 2 bases and J by 7 bases, leaving 15 bases between them. DNA of the CDR3: TGTGCCAGCAGCCAACTACCGGGATATCGGAATGAGCAGTTCTTC. Translated, it gives CASSQLPGYRNEQFF.

The chain has TRBV4-2 and TRBJ2-7; 10 bases map to TRBD1. This CDR3 region has 15 residues. The germline gives CDR1 LGHNA, CDR2 YNFKEQ. Losses at the gene ends were 0 bases for V and 4 bases for J; bases not matched to a gene: 3. This CDR3 is CASSQERTGGYEQYF. The CDR3 DNA reads as TGTGCCAGCAGCCAAGAAAGGACAGGGGGGTACGAGCAGTACTTC.

V is TRBV6-6 and J is TRBJ1-1; D gene ambiguous. There are 15 residues in the CDR3. V dropped 2 bases and J dropped 1 base, with 11 bases sitting between them. Germline CDR1 reads MNHNY; CDR2 reads SVGAGI (reference sequence). Written as DNA, the CDR3 is TGTGCCAGCAGTTACGAACCTGGTAGGAACACTGAAGCTTTCTTT. It is translated as CASSYEPGRNTEAFF.

The chain combines TRBV7-2 with TRBJ1-5; D is unclear. The ends were cut back, 5 bases at V and 5 bases at J, with 10 bases in the middle. Germline V lookup: CDR1 SGHTA, CDR2 FQGNSA. The CDR3 loop spans 13 amino acids. The CDR3 region is CASSRGLDQPQHF. The CDR3, as DNA: TGTGCCAGCAGCCGCGGGTTGGATCAGCCCCAGCATTTT.

This chain links TRBV5-4 with TRBJ2-5; 8 bases are shared with TRBD1. V shed 4 bases, J shed 1 base, and the junction held 3 bases outside the gene matches. The CDR3 consists of 14 residues. In germline, CDR1 is SGHNT, CDR2 YYREEE (reference sequence). The DNA of the CDR3 is TGTGCCAGCAGCGTGGACAGGGCCCAAGAGACCCAGTACTTC. Protein sequence: CASSVDRAQETQYF.

The V gene is TRBV19, the J gene TRBJ1-2; D is unclear. The V end lost 5 bases, the J end lost 5 bases, and 9 bases lay between the germline ends. CDR1 and CDR2 from the germline V gene are LNHDA and SQIVND (reference sequence). The CDR3 consists of 12 residues. Here the CDR3 reads CASSQMNYGYTF. CDR3 DNA sequence: TGTGCCAGTAGTCAGATGAATTATGGCTACACCTTC.

This chain joins TRBV5-1 and TRBJ2-3; D is perhaps TRBD2 (6 bases). V lost 2 bases and J lost 4, with 11 bases in between. CDR1 and CDR2 from the germline V gene are SGHRS and YFSETQ. CDR3 length: 14 residues. Written as DNA, the CDR3 is TGCGCCAGCAGCTTTGCCGGAGGGTCAGATACGCAGTATTTT. Residues: CASSFAGGSDTQYF. The full variable domain, completed using reference TRBV5-1 and TRBJ2-3, is KAGVTQTPRYLIKTRGQQVTLSCSPISGHRSVSWYQQTPGQGLQFLFEYFSETQRNKGNFPGRFSGRQFSNSRSEMNVSTLELGDSALYLCASSFAGGSDTQYFGPGTRLTVL.

This chain links TRBV28 with TRBJ1-5; 7 positions match TRBD1. CDR1 is MDHEN and CDR2 is SYDVKM in the germline V gene. The V segment lost 4 bases and the J segment 1 base; nucleotides outside the gene matches: 7. CDR3 length: 16 residues. The CDR3 loop is CASSYHRGPSNQPQHF. The CDR3 DNA follows: TGTGCCAGCAGTTACCACAGGGGTCCAAGCAATCAGCCCCAGCATTTT.

J is TRBJ2-3 and V is TRBV27; possibly TRBD1 for D (6 bases). CDR1 and CDR2 (germline): MNHEY, SMNVEV (reference sequence). Trimming left V 0 bases short and J 3 bases short, with 13 bases between. The CDR3 totals 16 residues. CDR3 DNA sequence: TGTGCCAGCAGTTTATCCAGGGGTTGGGGGACAGATACGCAGTATTTT. Its protein product is CASSLSRGWGTDTQYF.

The V call is TRBV10-3, the J call TRBJ2-3; TRBD2 is a possible D gene (7 bases). The CDR3 runs to 12 residues. Germline V gene data show CDR1 as ENHRY and CDR2 as SYGVKD. V shed 11 bases and J shed 0 bases, with 9 bases lying between them. CDR3 in DNA: TGTGCCGCGGGGGCAAGCACAGATACGCAGTATTTT. It codes for CAAGASTDTQYF.

In this sample, this clone turned up once. V gene TRBV29-1 combines with J gene TRBJ1-4, with D unclear. Looked up from germline, CDR1 is SQVTM and CDR2 is ANQGSEA. V lost 2 bases, J lost 0 bases, and 13 bases lay in between. There are 16 residues in the CDR3. The CDR3 DNA is TGCAGCGTTGAATCCGCGGAAGCCGCAACTAATGAAAAACTGTTTTTT. It translates to CSVESAEAATNEKLFF.